What follows are 12 T cell receptor beta chains derived from one specimen sequenced in a study of T cells in Graves' hyperthyroidism and ophthalmopathy. Amplification of TCR beta CDR3 regions was performed using RNA transcripts as template. The HTBI primer set was used in a first-round RT-PCR of the TCR CDR3. In TCRdb, the multiplex PCR reads were re-called with MiXCR into one record per CDR3 protein. The table records about 840,000 distinct CDR3 sequences, more than 30% of them present only once. The sample taken for sequencing was blood. The receptors were sampled from a man younger than 35 with Graves' hyperthyroidism.

There are many counts of this clonotype. V gene TRBV5-6 combines with J gene TRBJ1-2, with D perhaps matching TRBD1 (6 bases). V was clipped by 7 bases and J by 12 bases, with 7 bases between them. The CDR3 has 8 amino acids. The germline CDR1 and CDR2 sequences are SGHDT and YYEEEE. The CDR3: CASGGDTF. CDR3 nucleotide sequence: TGTGCCAGCGGGGGCGACACCTTC.

At least ten counts were recorded for this clonotype. The gene calls are TRBV7-9 and TRBJ2-7; no reliable D call. Per the germline V gene, CDR1 is SEHNR and CDR2 is FQNEAQ (reference sequence). Trimming left V 5 bases short and J 1 base short, with 12 bases between. The CDR3 has 14 amino acids. The CDR3 region is CASSNLGSSYEQYF. The CDR3 DNA reads as TGTGCCAGCAGCAACTTAGGCTCTTCCTACGAGCAGTACTTC.

This clonotype was observed at least ten times. The chain joins TRBV29-1 to TRBJ2-6; D remains ambiguous. V dropped 2 bases and J dropped 0 bases, with 5 bases sitting between them. The CDR3 runs to 14 residues. The germline gives CDR1 SQVTM, CDR2 ANQGSEA. In nucleotides, the CDR3 is TGCAGCGTTGAACAGGACTCTGGGGCCAACGTCCTGACTTTC. Protein product: CSVEQDSGANVLTF.

The rearrangement uses TRBV6-1 and TRBJ1-5, with D maybe TRBD1 (5 bases). The CDR3 has 14 amino acids. V lost 3 bases and J 6 bases, leaving 12 bases between the germline ends. Germline-derived CDR1 and CDR2 are MNHNS and SASEGT. CDR3 residues: CASSEQGSGQPQHF. In DNA form, the CDR3 reads TGTGCCAGCAGTGAGCAGGGATCGGGTCAGCCCCAGCATTTT.

This clonotype was recorded a few times. The junction differs from germline at one of its ends, possibly a read error. The chain has TRBV10-3 and TRBJ1-6; TRBD1 aligns across 9 bases. From germline, CDR1 is ENHRY and CDR2 SYGVKD. This CDR3 spans 15 amino acids. The CDR3 DNA is TGTGCCAGCAGTTCCCCCGGGACAGGGAATTCACCCCTCCACTTT. This translates into CASSSPGTGNSPLHF.

The chain carries TRBV6-5 and TRBJ2-7; D unresolved. The germline V gene encodes CDR1 MNHEY and CDR2 SVGAGI. This CDR3 has 12 amino acids. The V gene lost 3 bases and the J gene lost 6 bases, with 9 bases spanning the gap. The CDR3 DNA sequence: TGTGCCAGCAGTTATCCAGCCAGCGAGCAGTACTTC. Amino acids: CASSYPASEQYF.

V is TRBV7-3 and J is TRBJ2-7, with 7 bases aligning to TRBD1. V lost 5 bases to trimming and J lost 5 bases; unmatched junction nucleotides: 6. Germline V CDR1 and CDR2: SGHTA, FQGTGA. The CDR3 covers 13 residues. CDR3 loop: CASSRTGLNEQYF. As DNA, the CDR3 is TGTGCCAGCAGCCGGACAGGCTTGAACGAGCAGTACTTC.

As regards this clonotype: Being one base from a much bigger clone, this may be a read error. V is TRBV7-8 and J is TRBJ2-7, with D unresolved. The CDR3 has 13 amino acids. Germline CDR1 is SGHVS and CDR2 is FQNEAQ. The CDR3: CASSSRISYEQHF. Here the CDR3 DNA reads TGTGCCAGCAGCTCGCGGATCAGCTACGAGCAGCACTTC.

Regarding this clonotype: It may be a read error: a sequence one base away is much more abundant. This chain links TRBV29-1 with TRBJ1-1, with TRBD1 matching over 8 bases. From germline, CDR1 is SQVTM and CDR2 ANQGSEA. CDR3 size: 14 residues. DNA of the CDR3: TGTGCCAGCCGAAAGGGACAGGAGGGATCTGAAGCTTTCTTT. Its translation is CASRKGQEGSEAFF.

This clonotype was found a few times. The chain combines TRBV5-6 with TRBJ1-1; 9 bases fit TRBD1. Trimming took 3 bases from V and 1 from J; bases not matched to a gene: 10. Germline CDR1 reads SGHDT; CDR2 reads YYEEEE. The CDR3 runs 17 residues. DNA of the CDR3: TGTGCCAGCAGCTCTCCGGACAGGGGAGTTAAGAACACTGAAGCTTTCTTT. This encodes CASSSPDRGVKNTEAFF.

In this sample, this clonotype turned up many times. The genes are TRBV7-3 and TRBJ1-1; no definite D call. In germline, CDR1 is SGHTA, CDR2 FQGTGA. Trimming cost V 5 bases and J 6 bases, with 10 bases left between them. CDR3 length: 12 amino acids. This CDR3 reads CASSTQPAEAFF. In DNA, the CDR3 is TGTGCCAGCAGCACCCAACCCGCTGAAGCTTTCTTT.

The CDR3 is CASKQDSNSPLHF. CDR3 nucleotide sequence: TGTGCCAGCAAACAGGACAGTAATTCACCCCTCCACTTT. The chain is built from TRBV2 and TRBJ1-6; D is perhaps TRBD1 (6 bases). V lost 7 bases and J lost 6, with 10 bases in between. CDR1 and CDR2 from the germline V gene are SNHLY and FYNNEI. The length of the CDR3 is 13 residues.